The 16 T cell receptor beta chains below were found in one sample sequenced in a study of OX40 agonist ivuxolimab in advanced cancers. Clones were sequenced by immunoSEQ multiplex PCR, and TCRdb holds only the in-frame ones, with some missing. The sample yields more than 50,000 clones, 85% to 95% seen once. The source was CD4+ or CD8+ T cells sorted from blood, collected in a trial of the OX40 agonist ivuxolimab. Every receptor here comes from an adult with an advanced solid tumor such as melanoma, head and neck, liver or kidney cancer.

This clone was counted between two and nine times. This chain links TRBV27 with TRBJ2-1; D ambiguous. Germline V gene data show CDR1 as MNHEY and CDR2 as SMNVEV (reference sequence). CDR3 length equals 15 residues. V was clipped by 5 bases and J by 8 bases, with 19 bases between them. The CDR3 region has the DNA TGTGCCAGCAGTCCAGGCAATACACTCATCTATGAGCAGTTCTTC. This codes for CASSPGNTLIYEQFF.

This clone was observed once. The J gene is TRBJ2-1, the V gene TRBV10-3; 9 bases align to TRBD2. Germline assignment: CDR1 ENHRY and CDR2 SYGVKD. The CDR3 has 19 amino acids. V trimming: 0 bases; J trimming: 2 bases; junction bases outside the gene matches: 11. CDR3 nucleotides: TGTGCCATCAGTGAGTCATGGGCTAGCGGGAAGGACGCCTACAATGAGCAGTTCTTC. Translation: CAISESWASGKDAYNEQFF.

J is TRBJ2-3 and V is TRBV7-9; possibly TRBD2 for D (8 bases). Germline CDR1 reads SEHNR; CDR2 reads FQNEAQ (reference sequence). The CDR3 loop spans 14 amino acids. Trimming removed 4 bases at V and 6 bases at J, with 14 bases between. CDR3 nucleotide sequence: TGTGCCAGCAGCTCCCGGGAGGGGGCGGATACGCAGTATTTT. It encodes CASSSREGADTQYF.

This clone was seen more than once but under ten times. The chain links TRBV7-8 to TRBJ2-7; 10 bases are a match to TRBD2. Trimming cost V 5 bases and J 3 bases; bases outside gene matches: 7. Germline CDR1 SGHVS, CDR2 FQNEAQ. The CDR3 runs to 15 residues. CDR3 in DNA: TGTGCCAGCAGCCAACTAGCGGGGAACCTCTACGAGCAGTACTTC. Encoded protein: CASSQLAGNLYEQYF.

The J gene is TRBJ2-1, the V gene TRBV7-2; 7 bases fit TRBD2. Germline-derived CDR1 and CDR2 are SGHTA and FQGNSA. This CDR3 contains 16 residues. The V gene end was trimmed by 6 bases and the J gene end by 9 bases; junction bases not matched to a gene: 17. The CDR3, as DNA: TGTGCCAGCAGACAGCTCGGACTAGAGGGGCGCGGTGAGCAGTTCTTC. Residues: CASRQLGLEGRGEQFF.

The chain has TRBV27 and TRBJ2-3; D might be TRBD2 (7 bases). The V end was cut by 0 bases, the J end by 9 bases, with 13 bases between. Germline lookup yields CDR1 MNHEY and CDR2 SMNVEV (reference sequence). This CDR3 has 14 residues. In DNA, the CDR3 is TGTGCCAGCAGTTTATCTACAAGCGGGACAACGCAGTATTTT. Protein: CASSLSTSGTTQYF.

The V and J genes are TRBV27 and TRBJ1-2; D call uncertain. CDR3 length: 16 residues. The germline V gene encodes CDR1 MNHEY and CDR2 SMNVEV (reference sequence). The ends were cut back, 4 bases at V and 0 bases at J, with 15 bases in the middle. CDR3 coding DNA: TGTGCCAGCAGTTCACAGCTTCGCCAAACTAACTATGGCTACACCTTC. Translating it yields CASSSQLRQTNYGYTF.

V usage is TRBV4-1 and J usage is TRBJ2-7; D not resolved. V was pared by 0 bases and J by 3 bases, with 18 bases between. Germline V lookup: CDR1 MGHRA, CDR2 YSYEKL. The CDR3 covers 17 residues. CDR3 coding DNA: TGCGCCAGCAGCCAAGATGTAACTTCTCTCGCACTCTACGAGCAGTACTTC. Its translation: CASSQDVTSLALYEQYF.

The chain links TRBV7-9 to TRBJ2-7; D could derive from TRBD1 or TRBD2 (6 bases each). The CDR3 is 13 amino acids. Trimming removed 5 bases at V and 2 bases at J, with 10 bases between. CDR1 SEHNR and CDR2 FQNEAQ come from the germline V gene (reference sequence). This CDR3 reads CASSERGAYEQYF. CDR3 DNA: TGTGCCAGCAGCGAGAGGGGGGCCTACGAGCAGTACTTC.

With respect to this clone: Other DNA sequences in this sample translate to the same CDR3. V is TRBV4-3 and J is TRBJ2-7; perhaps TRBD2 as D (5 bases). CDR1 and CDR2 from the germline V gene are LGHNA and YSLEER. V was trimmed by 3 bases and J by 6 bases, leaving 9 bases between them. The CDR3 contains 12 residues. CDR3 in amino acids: CASSHAGGEQYF. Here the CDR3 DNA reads TGCGCCAGCAGCCACGCAGGAGGCGAGCAGTACTTC.

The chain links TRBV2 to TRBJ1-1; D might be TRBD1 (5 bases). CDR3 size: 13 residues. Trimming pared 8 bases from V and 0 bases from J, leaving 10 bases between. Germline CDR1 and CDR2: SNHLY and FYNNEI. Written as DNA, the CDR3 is TGTGCCAGCGATTGGGACTTGAACACTGAAGCTTTCTTT. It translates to CASDWDLNTEAFF. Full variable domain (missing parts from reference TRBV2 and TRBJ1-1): EPEVTQTPSHQVTQMGQEVILRCVPISNHLYFYWYRQILGQKVEFLVSFYNNEISEKSEIFDDQFSVERPDGSNFTLKIRSTKLEDSAMYFCASDWDLNTEAFFGQGTRLTVV.

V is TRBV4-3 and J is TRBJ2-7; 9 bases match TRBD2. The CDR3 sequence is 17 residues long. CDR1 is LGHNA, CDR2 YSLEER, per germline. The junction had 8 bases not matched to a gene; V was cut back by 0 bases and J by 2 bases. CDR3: CASSQDIAGLATYEQYF. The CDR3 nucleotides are TGCGCCAGCAGCCAAGACATCGCGGGACTAGCCACCTACGAGCAGTACTTC.

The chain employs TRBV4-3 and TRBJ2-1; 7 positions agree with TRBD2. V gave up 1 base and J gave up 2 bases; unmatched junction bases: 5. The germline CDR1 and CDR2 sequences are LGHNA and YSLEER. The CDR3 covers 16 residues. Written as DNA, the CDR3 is TGCGCCAGCAGCCAAGTAGCTAGCGGTGCCTACAATGAGCAGTTCTTC. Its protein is CASSQVASGAYNEQFF.

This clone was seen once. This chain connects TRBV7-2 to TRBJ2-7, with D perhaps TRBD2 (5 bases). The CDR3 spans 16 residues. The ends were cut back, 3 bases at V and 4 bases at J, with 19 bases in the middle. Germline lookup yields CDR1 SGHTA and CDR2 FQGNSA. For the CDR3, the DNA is TGTGCCAGCAGCTTCGCGCCACTAGACTTTCGATACGAGCAGTACTTC. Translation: CASSFAPLDFRYEQYF. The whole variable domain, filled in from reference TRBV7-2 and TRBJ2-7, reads GAGVSQSPSNKVTEKGKDVELRCDPISGHTALYWYRQSLGQGLEFLIYFQGNSAPDKSGLPSDRFSAERTGGSVSTLTIQRTQQEDSAVYLCASSFAPLDFRYEQYFGPGTRLTVT.

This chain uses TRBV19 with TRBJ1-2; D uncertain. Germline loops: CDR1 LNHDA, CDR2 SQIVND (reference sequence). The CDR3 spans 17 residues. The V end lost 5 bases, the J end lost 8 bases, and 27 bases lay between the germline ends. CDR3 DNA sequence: TGTGCCAGTAGTTCCCTACGAACCACGGGTTCTAACCTGGGCTACACCTTC. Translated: CASSSLRTTGSNLGYTF.

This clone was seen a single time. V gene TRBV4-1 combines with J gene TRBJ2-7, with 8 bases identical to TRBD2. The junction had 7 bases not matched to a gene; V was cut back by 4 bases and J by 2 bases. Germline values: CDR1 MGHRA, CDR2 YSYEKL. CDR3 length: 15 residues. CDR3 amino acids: CASSRISGATYEQYF. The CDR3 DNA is TGCGCCAGCAGCCGGATTAGCGGGGCCACCTACGAGCAGTACTTC.